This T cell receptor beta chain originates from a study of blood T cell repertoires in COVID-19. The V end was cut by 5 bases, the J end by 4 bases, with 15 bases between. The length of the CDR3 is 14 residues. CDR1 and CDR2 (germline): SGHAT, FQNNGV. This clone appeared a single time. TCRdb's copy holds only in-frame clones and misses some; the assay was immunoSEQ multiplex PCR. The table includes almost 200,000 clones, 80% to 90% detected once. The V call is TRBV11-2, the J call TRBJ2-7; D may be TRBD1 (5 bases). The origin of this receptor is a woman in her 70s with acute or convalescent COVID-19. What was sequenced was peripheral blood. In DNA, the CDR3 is TGTGCCAGCAGCCCAGGGTTAAACTGGTACGAGCAGTACTTC. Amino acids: CASSPGLNWYEQYF. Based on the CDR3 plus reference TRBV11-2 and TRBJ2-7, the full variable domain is EAGVAQSPRYKIIEKRQSVAFWCNPISGHATLYWYQQILGQGPKLLIQFQNNGVVDDSQLPKDRFSAERLKGVDSTLKIQPAKLEDSAVYLCASSPGLNWYEQYFGPGTRLTVT.